The 10 T cell receptor beta chains below come from one sample, sequenced in a study of human T cells and chemical hapten exposure. TCRdb used MiXCR to reprocess the RACE reads, holding one entry per CDR3 protein. The sample lists about 89,000 distinct CDR3 sequences; 10% to 15% were seen once. The time point was: patch test 3, about 24 weeks after DPC sensitization. Treatment described: therapeutic diphenylcyclopropenone sensitization with weekly scalp DPC. Here the sequenced sample was whole blood, taken in connection with sensitization to the hapten diphenylcyclopropenone (DPC). The receptors were sampled from a woman between 45 and 60 years old with alopecia areata. Some clones in this sample may be carry-over from other donors' samples.

The V call is TRBV6-4, the J call TRBJ1-1, with D possibly being TRBD1 (5 bases). The V and J ends lost 4 bases and 2 bases respectively, with 8 bases between them. The length of the CDR3 is 13 residues. Looked up from germline, CDR1 is MRHNA and CDR2 is SNTAGT. As DNA, the CDR3 is TGTGCCAGCAGTGCAGGGAGAAACACTGAAGCTTTCTTT. Translated: CASSAGRNTEAFF.

The chain joins TRBV12-3 or TRBV12-4 to TRBJ2-7, with D perhaps TRBD2 (7 bases). The CDR3 totals 11 residues. Trimming removed 6 bases from V and 10 bases from J, with 13 bases in between. The CDR3 spells CASSWGGNQYF. The CDR3 DNA reads as TGTGCCAGCAGCTGGGGGGGCAACCAGTACTTC.

This clonotype was observed a handful of times. The chain carries TRBV20-1 and TRBJ1-3, with D tentatively TRBD1 (5 bases). Germline CDR1 reads DFQATT; CDR2 reads SNEGSKA (reference sequence). This CDR3 has 15 residues. V lost 0 bases and J 6 bases, leaving 15 bases between the germline ends. The chain's CDR3 is CSARDHHRGENTIYF. The CDR3 coding sequence is TGCAGTGCTAGAGATCACCACCGGGGCGAAAACACCATATATTTT.

This clonotype has at least ten counts. The chain is built from TRBV9 and TRBJ2-5; 9 bases line up with TRBD2. The germline CDR1 and CDR2 sequences are SGDLS and YYNGEE. The CDR3 contains 16 residues. V lost 3 bases to trimming and J lost 4 bases; unmatched junction nucleotides: 10. DNA of the CDR3: TGTGCCAGCAGCGCACTCGGACTAGCGCGGTTAGAGACCCAGTACTTC. Amino acid sequence: CASSALGLARLETQYF.

This chain connects TRBV3-1 to TRBJ1-3; perhaps TRBD1 as D (6 bases). Trimming cost V 3 bases and J 0 bases, with 9 bases left between them. CDR1 LGHDT and CDR2 YNNKEL come from the germline V gene (reference sequence). This CDR3 is built from 15 residues. The CDR3 DNA reads as TGTGCCAGCAGCCAGGACAGCAGCTCTGGAAACACCATATATTTT. Translated: CASSQDSSSGNTIYF. Complete variable domain (other parts from reference TRBV3-1 and TRBJ1-3): DTAVSQTPKYLVTQMGNDKSIKCEQNLGHDTMYWYKQDSKKFLKIMFSYNNKELIINETVPNRFSPKSPDKAHLNLHINSLELGDSAVYFCASSQDSSSGNTIYFGEGSWLTVV.

Only a few counts were recorded for this clonotype. The chain has TRBV29-1 and TRBJ1-2, with 7 bases that match TRBD1. J gave up 3 bases and V 4 bases, and 2 bases lay outside the gene matches. This CDR3 spans 12 amino acids. Germline V gene lookup returns CDR1 SQVTM and CDR2 ANQGSEA. CDR3 sequence (DNA): TGCAGCGTTGGCCAGGGGGACTATGGCTACACCTTC. Its protein is CSVGQGDYGYTF.

The chain combines TRBV3-1 with TRBJ1-2; 11 positions agree with TRBD1. Germline assignment: CDR1 LGHDT and CDR2 YNNKEL (reference sequence). V gave up 2 bases and J gave up 7 bases; unmatched junction bases: 9. The CDR3 covers 16 residues. CDR3 nucleotides: TGTGCCAGCAGCCAAACATTGGTGGACAGGGGGCTTGGCTACACCTTC. It is translated as CASSQTLVDRGLGYTF.

This clonotype was seen only a few times. The chain combines TRBV7-6 with TRBJ1-4; D possibly corresponds to TRBD1 (6 bases). Between the trimmed V and J ends, which lost 5 bases and 8 bases, there was a span of 12 bases. Germline CDR1 is SGHVS and CDR2 is FNYEAQ. CDR3 size: 13 residues. This chain's CDR3 is CASSPRGPEKLFF. Written as DNA, the CDR3 is TGTGCCAGCAGCCCCCGGGGGCCAGAAAAACTGTTTTTT.

This clonotype was observed many times. This chain connects TRBV7-9 to TRBJ1-1; D may be TRBD1 (6 bases). Germline V gene data show CDR1 as SEHNR and CDR2 as FQNEAQ (reference sequence). CDR3 length: 15 amino acids. V was clipped by 6 bases and J by 4 bases, with 18 bases between them. This chain's CDR3 is CASSQDRPFRTEAFF. As DNA, the CDR3 is TGTGCCAGCAGTCAAGACAGGCCCTTTCGCACTGAAGCTTTCTTT.

This clonotype was seen a few times. V usage is TRBV11-2 and J usage is TRBJ1-2; D perhaps matches TRBD1 (6 bases). The germline CDR1 and CDR2 sequences are SGHAT and FQNNGV. This CDR3 spans 13 amino acids. V lost 5 bases to trimming and J lost 8 bases, with 15 bases between them. In DNA form, the CDR3 reads TGTGCCAGCAGCCATTCTACAGGGAGAGGCTACACCTTC. It yields the protein CASSHSTGRGYTF.